One and the same sample provided the 5 T cell receptor beta chains below, sequenced in a study of shared clonotypes between healthy human individuals. Profiled with immunoSEQ multiplex PCR; TCRdb holds only in-frame clones, not every one. Among a few hundred thousand clones listed, 95% to 98% were seen once. The sample consisted of naive CD4+ T cells sorted from blood. Stated subset: CD45RA+ positively selected. The receptors come from a woman aged 25 to 39 in good health.

The V call is TRBV19, the J call TRBJ2-5, with 7 bases fitting TRBD1. The J call may be wrong; the DNA end is better matched by TRBJ2-7. Germline CDR1 is LNHDA and CDR2 is SQIVND (reference sequence). The CDR3 has 13 residues. This chain's CDR3 is CASSTQGWYEQYF. In DNA, the CDR3 is TGTGCCAGTAGCACACAGGGGTGGTACGAGCAGTACTTC.

The chain recombines TRBV19 with TRBJ1-2; no firm D call. Germline-derived CDR1 and CDR2 are LNHDA and SQIVND (reference sequence). The CDR3 length is 11 residues. The V end was cut by 5 bases, the J end by 8 bases, with 9 bases between. The CDR3 region has the DNA TGTGCCAGTAGTTTGAGGAACGGCTACACCTTC. Translation gives CASSLRNGYTF. The entire variable domain, with the rest obtained from reference TRBV19 and TRBJ1-2, is as follows: DGGITQSPKYLFRKEGQNVTLSCEQNLNHDAMYWYRQDPGQGLRLIYYSQIVNDFQKGDIAEGYSVSREKKESFPLTVTSAQKNPTAFYLCASSLRNGYTFGSGTRLTVV.

V usage is TRBV27 and J usage is TRBJ1-1, with TRBD1 matching 9 bases. Germline trimming cut 6 bases from V and 6 bases from J; bases unmatched to any gene: 14. Germline-derived CDR1 and CDR2 are MNHEY and SMNVEV (reference sequence). This CDR3 region has 16 residues. CDR3 coding DNA: TGTGCCAGCAGCTACCTAACTCCCGGACAGGGGTCTGAAGCTTTCTTT. This codes for CASSYLTPGQGSEAFF.

The rearrangement links TRBV20-1 to TRBJ1-5; 7 positions match TRBD1. Germline V gene lookup returns CDR1 DFQATT and CDR2 SNEGSKA (reference sequence). CDR3 length equals 11 residues. V was pared by 6 bases and J by 11 bases, with 7 bases of the junction left unmatched. The CDR3 nucleotides are TGCAGTGCCGAACAGGGGCCAGCCCAGCATTTT. Its protein product is CSAEQGPAQHF.

The chain has TRBV5-1 and TRBJ2-3, with D perhaps matching TRBD2 (5 bases). Trimming left V 4 bases short and J 4 bases short, with 10 bases between. The CDR3 has 13 amino acids. Germline loops: CDR1 SGHRS, CDR2 YFSETQ. CDR3 loop: CASSGRGSDTQYF. The CDR3 nucleotides read TGCGCCAGCAGCGGTCGCGGGTCAGATACGCAGTATTTT.